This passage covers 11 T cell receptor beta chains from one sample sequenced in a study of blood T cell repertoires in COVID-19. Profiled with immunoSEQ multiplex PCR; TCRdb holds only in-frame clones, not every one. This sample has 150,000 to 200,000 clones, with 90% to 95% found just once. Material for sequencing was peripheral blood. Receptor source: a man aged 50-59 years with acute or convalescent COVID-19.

CDR3 amino acids: CASSLGGGMTYNSPLHF. CDR3 nucleotide sequence: TGCGCCAGCAGCTTGGGTGGGGGGATGACTTATAATTCACCCCTCCACTTT. This chain joins TRBV5-1 and TRBJ1-6; a weak D match, TRBD1 (5 bases). Per germline, CDR1 SGHRS and CDR2 YFSETQ. V lost 0 bases and J lost 4, with 14 bases in between. The CDR3 has 17 amino acids.

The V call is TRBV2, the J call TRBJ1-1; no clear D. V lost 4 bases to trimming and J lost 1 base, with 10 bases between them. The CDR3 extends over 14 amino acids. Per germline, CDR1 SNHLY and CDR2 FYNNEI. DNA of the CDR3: TGTGCCAGCAGTGTCCACAGTGGGAACACTGAAGCTTTCTTT. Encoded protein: CASSVHSGNTEAFF.

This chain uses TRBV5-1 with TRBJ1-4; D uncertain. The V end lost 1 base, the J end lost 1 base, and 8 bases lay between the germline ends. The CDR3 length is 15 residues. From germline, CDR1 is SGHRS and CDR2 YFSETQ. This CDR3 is CASSLPTGTNEKLFF. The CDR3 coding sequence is TGCGCCAGCAGCTTGCCTACGGGAACTAATGAAAAACTGTTTTTT.

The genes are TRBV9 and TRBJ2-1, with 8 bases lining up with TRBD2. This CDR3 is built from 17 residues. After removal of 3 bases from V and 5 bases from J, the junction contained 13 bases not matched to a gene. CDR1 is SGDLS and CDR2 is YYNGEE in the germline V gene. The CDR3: CASSARSSGRGDNEQFF. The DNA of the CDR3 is TGTGCCAGCAGCGCTCGGTCGAGCGGGAGAGGGGACAATGAGCAGTTCTTC.

DNA of the CDR3: TGTGCCAGCAGTTTAGCGGGAGGTGTTAGCGATGAGCAGTTCTTC. The encoded protein is CASSLAGGVSDEQFF. This chain links TRBV6-6 with TRBJ2-1; 10 nucleotides match TRBD2. Trimming took 4 bases from V and 8 from J; bases not matched to a gene: 8. The CDR3 sequence is 15 residues long. Germline assignment: CDR1 MNHNY and CDR2 SVGAGI (reference sequence).

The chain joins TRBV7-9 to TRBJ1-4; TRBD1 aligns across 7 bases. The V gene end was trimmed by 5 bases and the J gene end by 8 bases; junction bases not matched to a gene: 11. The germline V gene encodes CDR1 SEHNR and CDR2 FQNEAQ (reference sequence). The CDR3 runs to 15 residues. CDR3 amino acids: CASSPTGQLGEKLFF. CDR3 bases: TGTGCCAGCAGCCCAACGGGACAGCTGGGCGAAAAACTGTTTTTT.

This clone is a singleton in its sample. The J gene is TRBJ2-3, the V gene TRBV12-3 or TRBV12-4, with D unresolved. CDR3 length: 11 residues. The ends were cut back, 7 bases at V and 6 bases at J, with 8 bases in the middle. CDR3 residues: CASTPSDTQYF. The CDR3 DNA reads TGTGCCAGCACCCCGTCCGATACGCAGTATTTT.

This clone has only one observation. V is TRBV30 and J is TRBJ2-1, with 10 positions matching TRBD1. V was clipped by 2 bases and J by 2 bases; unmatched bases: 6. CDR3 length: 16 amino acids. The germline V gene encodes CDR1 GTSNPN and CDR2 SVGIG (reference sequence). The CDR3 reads CAWSRWGQGTYNEQFF. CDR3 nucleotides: TGTGCCTGGAGTAGGTGGGGACAGGGGACCTACAATGAGCAGTTCTTC. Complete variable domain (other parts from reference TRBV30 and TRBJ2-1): SQTIHQWPATLVQPVGSPLSLECTVEGTSNPNLYWYRQAAGRGLQLLFYSVGIGQISSEVPQNLSASRPQDRQFILSSKKLLLSDSGFYLCAWSRWGQGTYNEQFFGPGTRLTVL.

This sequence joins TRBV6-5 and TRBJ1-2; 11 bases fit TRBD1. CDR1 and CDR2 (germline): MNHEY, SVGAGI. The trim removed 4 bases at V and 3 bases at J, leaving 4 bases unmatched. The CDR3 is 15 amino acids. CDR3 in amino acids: CASSSPGQGDYGYTF. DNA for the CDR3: TGTGCCAGCAGTTCCCCGGGACAGGGGGACTATGGCTACACCTTC.

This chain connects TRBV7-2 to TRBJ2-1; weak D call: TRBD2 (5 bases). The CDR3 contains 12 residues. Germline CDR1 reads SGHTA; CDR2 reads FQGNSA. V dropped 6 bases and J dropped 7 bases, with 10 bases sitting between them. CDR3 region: CASRIRGNEQFF. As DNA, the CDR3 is TGTGCCAGCAGGATCAGAGGGAATGAGCAGTTCTTC. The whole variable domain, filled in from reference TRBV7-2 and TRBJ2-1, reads GAGVSQSPSNKVTEKGKDVELRCDPISGHTALYWYRQSLGQGLEFLIYFQGNSAPDKSGLPSDRFSAERTGGSVSTLTIQRTQQEDSAVYLCASRIRGNEQFFGPGTRLTVL.

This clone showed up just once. For the CDR3, the DNA is TGTGCCAGCAGTTCCCTCGACAGGGGCGATGAGCAGTTCTTC. Protein product: CASSSLDRGDEQFF. V is TRBV27 and J is TRBJ2-1; 8 nucleotides align to TRBD1. Germline assignment: CDR1 MNHEY and CDR2 SMNVEV (reference sequence). The CDR3 extends over 14 amino acids. Unmatched junction bases numbered 7, after V lost 4 bases and J lost 8 bases.